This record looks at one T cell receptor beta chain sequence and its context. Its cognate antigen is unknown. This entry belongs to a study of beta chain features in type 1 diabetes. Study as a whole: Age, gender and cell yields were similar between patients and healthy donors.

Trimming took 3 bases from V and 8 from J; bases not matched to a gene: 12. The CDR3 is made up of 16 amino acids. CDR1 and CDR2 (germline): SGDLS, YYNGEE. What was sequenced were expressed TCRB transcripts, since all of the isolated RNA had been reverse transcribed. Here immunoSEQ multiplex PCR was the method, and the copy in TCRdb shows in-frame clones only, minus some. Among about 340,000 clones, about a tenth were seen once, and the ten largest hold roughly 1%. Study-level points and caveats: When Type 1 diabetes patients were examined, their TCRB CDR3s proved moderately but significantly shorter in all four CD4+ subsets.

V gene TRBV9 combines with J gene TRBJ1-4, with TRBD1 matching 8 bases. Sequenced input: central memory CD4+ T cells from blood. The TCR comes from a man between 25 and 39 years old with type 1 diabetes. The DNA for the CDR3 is TGTGCCAGCAGCGGACTGACAGGGGCCAAAGAGGAAAAACTGTTTTTT. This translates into CASSGLTGAKEEKLFF. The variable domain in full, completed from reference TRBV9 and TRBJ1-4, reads DSGVTQTPKHLITATGQRVTLRCSPRSGDLSVYWYQQSLDQGLQFLIQYYNGEERAKGNILERFSAQQFPDLHSELNLSSLELGDSALYFCASSGLTGAKEEKLFFGSGTQLSVL.